This paragraph reports one T cell receptor beta chain. Its antigen remains unidentified. The sample comes from a study of T cells after yellow fever vaccination. Study-wide results and caveats: The bulk population could contribute abundant contaminating clonotypes to FACS-sorted repertoires.

This CDR3 region has 18 residues. Germline CDR1 is DFQATT and CDR2 is SNEGSKA (reference sequence). J lost 1 base, V lost 6 bases, and 18 bases had no gene match. TCRdb processed the 5' RACE reads anew with MiXCR; each CDR3 protein has one entry. The table shows around 310,000 distinct CDR3 sequences, with approximately 4.3% occurring only once. The chain carries TRBV20-1 and TRBJ1-3; TRBD1 agrees at 7 bases. The sample in question was PBMCs, obtained 15 days after the yellow fever booster vaccination. This clonotype originated in a man aged 18 to 29 who received the YFV17D yellow fever vaccine. In DNA form, the CDR3 reads TGCAGTGCGCTCGCGGCCCTTACCAGGGGGGCTTCTGGAAACACCATATATTTT. Its protein product is CSALAALTRGASGNTIYF.